Presented here are 9 T cell receptor beta chains from one specimen sequenced in a study of long-term antiretroviral therapy in people with HIV. The libraries were made with immunoSEQ v3.0 at survey level. Sequencing was performed with immunoSEQ multiplex PCR; in TCRdb, only in-frame clones are kept and a portion is missing. Among around 26,000 clones listed, 85% to 90% were seen once. Here the sequenced sample was unsorted PBMCs, taken approximately 2.6 years after starting antiretroviral therapy. The receptor source for this set is a man in his forties or fifties with HIV.

This chain joins TRBV7-2 and TRBJ1-2; 10 bases map to TRBD1. The CDR3 extends over 14 amino acids. The trim removed 5 bases at V and 4 bases at J, leaving 4 bases unmatched. CDR1 and CDR2 (germline): SGHTA, FQGNSA. The DNA of the CDR3 is TGTGCCAGCAGCCCGCGGACAGGGGGCTATGGCTACACCTTC. Protein product: CASSPRTGGYGYTF.

The rearrangement links TRBV4-3 to TRBJ2-5; 9 nucleotides align to TRBD1. With the DNA end fitting TRBJ2-7 better, the J assignment may be wrong. Germline-derived CDR1 and CDR2 are LGHNA and YSLEER. The CDR3 loop spans 16 amino acids. The chain's CDR3 is CASSQDIPDRGYEQYF. In nucleotides, the CDR3 is TGCGCCAGCAGCCAAGATATCCCGGACAGGGGCTACGAGCAGTACTTC.

The chain uses TRBV7-7 and TRBJ2-2; D uncertain. The CDR3 consists of 13 residues. The germline CDR1 and CDR2 sequences are SSHAT and FNYEAQ (reference sequence). V was pared by 5 bases and J by 7 bases, with 11 bases between. CDR3 sequence: CASSLSEDGELFF. Written as DNA, the CDR3 is TGTGCCAGCAGCCTCAGCGAAGACGGGGAGCTGTTTTTT.

With respect to this clone: The junction shows a germline mismatch at one end, possibly a read error. CDR3 protein: CASRGTSPGELFF. CDR3 DNA sequence: TGTGCTAGCAGGGGGACTAGCCCCGGGGAGCTGTTTTTT. The chain links TRBV9 to TRBJ2-2, with 9 positions matching TRBD2. The germline V gene encodes CDR1 SGDLS and CDR2 YYNGEE. CDR3 length: 13 amino acids.

V usage is TRBV6-6 and J usage is TRBJ1-4; 8 bases are shared with TRBD1. Germline V gives CDR1 MNHNY, CDR2 SVGAGI (reference sequence). The V segment lost 6 bases and the J segment 8 bases; nucleotides outside the gene matches: 8. CDR3 size: 14 residues. The CDR3 loop is CASRQGAPWEKLFF. DNA for the CDR3: TGTGCCAGCAGGCAGGGGGCTCCATGGGAAAAACTGTTTTTT.

The genes are TRBV15 and TRBJ1-5, with TRBD1 identical over 7 bases. Germline CDR1 and CDR2: LNHNV and YYDKDF (reference sequence). This CDR3 has 15 amino acids. The V segment lost 0 bases and the J segment 7 bases; nucleotides outside the gene matches: 6. The CDR3 DNA follows: TGTGCCACCAGCAGAGAATCAGGGGGTCAGCAGCCCCAGCATTTT. Encoded protein: CATSRESGGQQPQHF.

V usage is TRBV25-1 and J usage is TRBJ2-7; no firm D call. V lost 8 bases and J lost 3, with 11 bases in between. In germline, CDR1 is MGHDK, CDR2 SYGVNS. The CDR3 loop spans 12 amino acids. CDR3 nucleotide sequence: TGTGCCAGCCTCCAGGTAAACTACGAGCAGTACTTC. Translated, it gives CASLQVNYEQYF.

The chain employs TRBV7-9 and TRBJ1-2, with TRBD1 matching 9 bases. J gave up 4 bases and V 5 bases, and 11 bases lay outside the gene matches. The CDR3 has 16 amino acids. Germline loops: CDR1 SEHNR, CDR2 FQNEAQ (reference sequence). CDR3 protein: CASSRSGTGPSYGYTF. The CDR3 DNA reads as TGTGCCAGCAGCCGATCCGGGACAGGGCCAAGCTATGGCTACACCTTC.

V is TRBV6-4 and J is TRBJ2-3; 8 nucleotides match TRBD1. CDR1 is MRHNA, CDR2 SNTAGT, per germline. V was pared by 6 bases and J by 5 bases, with 7 bases of the junction left unmatched. The CDR3 contains 14 residues. In DNA, the CDR3 is TGTGCCAGCAGCCCGACAGGGGACAAAGATACGCAGTATTTT. Amino acids: CASSPTGDKDTQYF.